The 6 T cell receptor beta chains below come from one sample, sequenced in a study of T-cell reconstitution after alpha-beta-depleted transplantation in children. The TCRbeta library was prepared with unique molecular identifiers. TCRdb re-derived calls from the PCR reads in MiXCR, one entry per CDR3 protein. The table lists approximately 110,000 distinct CDR3 sequences, 23% of them singletons, with 8% to 11% in the top ten. The sample here was PBMCs, mostly from graft donor cells, taken 180 days after TCRalphabeta/CD19-depleted stem cell transplant. These receptors originate from a male patient aged 2-10 years who had a stem cell transplant for chronic granulomatous disease, so the T cells may come from the graft donor.

This clonotype was seen at least ten times. This sequence joins TRBV20-1 and TRBJ1-4; 7 bases match TRBD1. This CDR3 is built from 15 residues. V lost 4 bases, J lost 4 bases, and 9 bases stayed unmatched. The germline gives CDR1 DFQATT, CDR2 SNEGSKA (reference sequence). In nucleotides, the CDR3 is TGCAGTGCTAAAGGACAGGCCGGGGGTAATGAAAAACTGTTTTTT. Translating gives CSAKGQAGGNEKLFF.

This clonotype was observed a few times. The chain links TRBV4-1 to TRBJ2-1, with D perhaps TRBD1 or TRBD2 (5 bases each). CDR1 and CDR2 (germline): MGHRA, YSYEKL. This CDR3 has 14 amino acids. V shed 1 base and J shed 13 bases, with 17 bases lying between them. The DNA for the CDR3 is TGCGCCAGCAGCCAAGTCGGGGCTAATGGTTTCCAGTTCTTC. This encodes CASSQVGANGFQFF.

This clonotype showed up many times. J is TRBJ2-7 and V is TRBV29-1, with 8 bases fitting TRBD1. The trim removed 6 bases at V and 5 bases at J, leaving 6 bases unmatched. The CDR3 loop spans 12 amino acids. The germline gives CDR1 SQVTM, CDR2 ANQGSEA. This CDR3 reads CSVPGQGHEQYF. The CDR3 DNA is TGCAGCGTCCCCGGACAGGGCCACGAGCAGTACTTC.

V usage is TRBV12-3 or TRBV12-4 and J usage is TRBJ2-1; 9 positions agree with TRBD1. This CDR3 comprises 17 residues. The junction had 4 bases not matched to a gene; V was cut back by 1 base and J by 0 bases. This CDR3 is CASSLVGQGYSYNEQFF. The CDR3 DNA reads as TGTGCCAGCAGTTTAGTTGGACAGGGGTACTCCTACAATGAGCAGTTCTTC.

The chain links TRBV7-2 to TRBJ2-3, with D perhaps TRBD2 (5 bases). From germline, CDR1 is SGHTA and CDR2 FQGNSA. The ends were cut back, 5 bases at V and 6 bases at J, with 24 bases in the middle. The CDR3 extends over 17 amino acids. The CDR3 spells CASSQRIRGRGLDTQYF. The CDR3 region has the DNA TGTGCCAGCAGCCAACGGATACGTGGCCGGGGATTGGATACGCAGTATTTT. Full variable domain (remainder filled in from reference TRBV7-2 and TRBJ2-3): GAGVSQSPSNKVTEKGKDVELRCDPISGHTALYWYRQSLGQGLEFLIYFQGNSAPDKSGLPSDRFSAERTGGSVSTLTIQRTQQEDSAVYLCASSQRIRGRGLDTQYFGPGTRLTVL.

Details on this clonotype: One end of the junction varies from germline; a read error may be responsible. The V and J genes are TRBV4-1 and TRBJ2-1; 9 positions agree with TRBD1. Germline V gene sequence: CDR1 MGHRA, CDR2 YSYEKL. This CDR3 has 15 amino acids. CDR3: CASSSGTGKDKEQFF. The CDR3 DNA sequence: TGCGCCAGCAGCTCCGGGACAGGGAAGGACAAAGAGCAGTTCTTC.